Listed below are T cell receptor beta chains from one sample, sequenced in a study of T cell responses to AZD1222 COVID-19 vaccine. Repertoires were generated with immunoSEQ multiplex PCR, while TCRdb's copy carries only in-frame clones and drops some. The top ten clones hold about 16% of a sample with some 90,000 clones, roughly 88% of them seen once. Here the sequenced sample was peripheral blood, taken on day 0 of AZD1222 vaccination. The receptors were gathered from an adult in good health. Both conserved end residues are part of each CDR3. The D gene is left open where the match is weak. Expanded clones are given a class, and other clones once, few, many or no size at all.

V	D	J	size	CDR3	DNA
TRBV7-8	TRBD2	TRBJ2-6	.	CASSLGGYSTSGANVLTF	TGTGCCAGCAGCCTGGGGGGGTACTCGACCTCTGGGGCCAACGTCCTGACTTTC
TRBV5-1	TRBD2	TRBJ2-3	.	CASSLAPTSASTDTQYF	TGCGCCAGCAGCTTAGCCCCGACTAGCGCGAGCACAGATACGCAGTATTTT
TRBV3-1/TRBV3-2	.	TRBJ1-3	.	CASSRKGGSGNTIYF	TGTGCCAGCAGCCGAAAGGGGGGCTCTGGAAACACCATATATTTT
TRBV4-1	TRBD2	TRBJ2-1	.	CASSLGLATYNEQFF	TGCGCCAGCAGTCTGGGACTAGCGACCTACAATGAGCAGTTCTTC
TRBV27	TRBD1	TRBJ1-2	.	CASTESGTDRAHGYTF	TGTGCCAGCACCGAGTCCGGGACGGACAGGGCTCATGGCTACACCTTC
TRBV29-1	.	TRBJ2-7	.	CSVVELSYEQYF	TGCAGCGTTGTCGAACTGTCCTACGAGCAGTACTTC
TRBV21-1	.	TRBJ1-1	once	CASSKEEGPVMNTEAFF	TGTGCCAGCAGCAAAGAGGAGGGGCCGGTGATGAACACTGAAGCTTTCTTT
TRBV5-1	.	TRBJ2-7	.	CASSSGTSYEQYF	TGCGCCAGCAGCTCCGGGACCAGTTACGAGCAGTACTTC
TRBV4-2	.	TRBJ2-7	.	CASSQDWDGAYEQYF	TGTGCCAGCAGCCAAGATTGGGACGGTGCTTACGAGCAGTACTTC
TRBV6-5	.	TRBJ1-5	.	CASRVRQDQPQHF	TGTGCCAGCAGGGTCCGGCAGGATCAGCCCCAGCATTTT
TRBV6-1	.	TRBJ1-5	.	CASSEVPTQPQHF	TGTGCCAGCAGTGAGGTGCCAACCCAGCCCCAGCATTTT
TRBV4-1	TRBD1	TRBJ1-2	.	CASNPGQNNRYGYTF	TGCGCCAGCAACCCGGGACAGAACAACCGGTATGGCTACACCTTC
TRBV5-4	TRBD2	TRBJ2-7	.	CASSSRGLLYEQYF	TGTGCCAGCAGCTCCCGGGGACTACTGTACGAGCAGTACTTC
TRBV7-6	.	TRBJ1-1	.	CASSNSNTEAFF	TGTGCCAGCAGCAACTCGAACACTGAAGCTTTCTTT
TRBV12-3/TRBV12-4	.	TRBJ1-2	once	CASRADANYGYTF	TGTGCCAGCAGAGCCGATGCTAACTATGGCTACACCTTC
TRBV24-1	.	TRBJ2-5	.	CATSDMTGFQETQYF	TGTGCCACCAGTGACATGACAGGTTTCCAAGAGACCCAGTACTTC